This T cell receptor (beta chain) was captured by sequencing in a study of control samples from healthy donors and cancer patients. V shed 3 bases and J 5 bases; nucleotides not matched to a gene: 3. The germline V gene has CDR1 SGHNT and CDR2 YENEEA. This CDR3 has 16 residues. This clone is a singleton in its sample. Sequencing was performed with immunoSEQ multiplex PCR; in TCRdb, only in-frame clones are kept and a portion is missing. The sample holds some 130,000 clones, around 90% seen once. Sequences were obtained from blood. This chain connects TRBV11-3 to TRBJ2-3; 15 positions match TRBD2. The source of this sequence is a young man in good health. CDR3 residues: CASSFTGLAGGDTQYF. The DNA of the CDR3 is TGTGCCAGCAGCTTCACGGGACTAGCGGGGGGAGATACGCAGTATTTT. Full variable domain (missing parts from reference TRBV11-3 and TRBJ2-3): EAGVVQSPRYKIIEKKQPVAFWCNPISGHNTLYWYLQNLGQGPELLIRYENEEAVDDSQLPKDRFSAERLKGVDSTLKIQPAELGDSAVYLCASSFTGLAGGDTQYFGPGTRLTVL.